The rows below give T cell receptor beta chains drawn from one sample of a study of breast tumors, draining lymph nodes, adjacent tissues. MiXCR was run by TCRdb on the multiplex PCR reads, yielding one entry per CDR3 protein. The sample lists around 130,000 distinct CDR3 sequences; less than 25% were seen once. What was sequenced was axillary lymph node tissue. These receptor sequences come from a female donor with breast cancer. Some clones in this sample may be carry-over from other donors' samples. Each CDR3 is given with its conserved first and last residue. Each record gives: CDR3 protein, CDR3 DNA, J gene, D gene, V gene, clone size. A D gene is named only where the DNA matches it firmly. The listing skips clone size in some rows; elsewhere it reads once, few, many or a size class.

cdr3_aa: CASSGRDGSNQPQHF
cdr3_nt: TGTGCCAGCTCAGGACGGGACGGAAGCAATCAGCCCCAGCATTTT
j_call: TRBJ1-5
d_call: NA
v_call: TRBV18
clone_size: many

cdr3_aa: CASSLSGQDNEQFF
cdr3_nt: TGTGCCAGCAGCTTATCGGGACAGGACAATGAGCAGTTCTTC
j_call: TRBJ2-1
d_call: TRBD1
v_call: TRBV7-3
clone_size: many

cdr3_aa: CASSSGADTQYF
cdr3_nt: TGTGCCAGCAGCTCGGGAGCAGATACGCAGTATTTT
j_call: TRBJ2-3
d_call: NA
v_call: TRBV11-3
clone_size: many

cdr3_aa: CASSLVWDRTHEQYF
cdr3_nt: TGCGCCAGCAGCTTGGTCTGGGACCGGACCCACGAGCAGTACTTC
j_call: TRBJ2-7
d_call: NA
v_call: TRBV5-1
clone_size: many

cdr3_aa: CSASADEQYF
cdr3_nt: TGCAGTGCTAGTGCGGACGAGCAGTACTTC
j_call: TRBJ2-7
d_call: NA
v_call: TRBV20-1
clone_size: many

cdr3_aa: CSARDPRYEQYF
cdr3_nt: TGCAGTGCTAGAGATCCCAGGTACGAGCAGTACTTC
j_call: TRBJ2-7
d_call: NA
v_call: TRBV20-1
clone_size: many

cdr3_aa: CASSVWLTSGRKYEQYF
cdr3_nt: TGTGCCAGCAGCGTATGGCTGACTAGCGGGAGGAAATACGAGCAGTACTTC
j_call: TRBJ2-7
d_call: TRBD2
v_call: TRBV9
clone_size: medium-sized

cdr3_aa: CASSLGPGANQPQHF
cdr3_nt: TGTGCCAGCAGCTTAGGTCCAGGGGCAAATCAGCCCCAGCATTTT
j_call: TRBJ1-5
d_call: NA
v_call: TRBV7-8
clone_size: many

cdr3_aa: CSASARAAGAQYF
cdr3_nt: TGCAGTGCTAGTGCGCGGGCGGCCGGGGCGCAGTACTTC
j_call: TRBJ2-7
d_call: NA
v_call: TRBV20-1
clone_size: many

cdr3_aa: CASSSSRVGNTIYF
cdr3_nt: TGTGCCAGCAGTTCTTCCCGGGTCGGAAACACCATATATTTT
j_call: TRBJ1-3
d_call: NA
v_call: TRBV6-5
clone_size: many

cdr3_aa: CASSIGQTYEQYF
cdr3_nt: TGTGCCAGCAGCATCGGACAGACCTACGAGCAGTACTTC
j_call: TRBJ2-7
d_call: NA
v_call: TRBV9
clone_size: many

cdr3_aa: CATSGQREIPDTQYF
cdr3_nt: TGTGCCACCTCAGGCCAGCGGGAGATTCCAGATACGCAGTATTTT
j_call: TRBJ2-3
d_call: TRBD2
v_call: TRBV28
clone_size: few

cdr3_aa: CASSPPGAGVKDTQYF
cdr3_nt: TGTGCCAGCAGCCCCCCCGGCGCGGGAGTCAAAGATACGCAGTATTTT
j_call: TRBJ2-3
d_call: TRBD2
v_call: TRBV7-9
clone_size: few

cdr3_aa: CASSYTGRPAYEQYF
cdr3_nt: TGTGCCAGCAGTTATACAGGACGGCCAGCCTACGAGCAGTACTTC
j_call: TRBJ2-7
d_call: NA
v_call: TRBV27
clone_size: many

cdr3_aa: CASFPRGSGDSGANVLTF
cdr3_nt: TGTGCCAGCTTCCCTAGGGGTTCGGGGGACTCTGGGGCCAACGTCCTGACTTTC
j_call: TRBJ2-6
d_call: NA
v_call: TRBV18
clone_size: NA

cdr3_aa: CASTDGTGSSETQYF
cdr3_nt: TGTGCCAGCACCGACGGGACAGGGAGTTCCGAGACCCAGTACTTC
j_call: TRBJ2-5
d_call: TRBD1
v_call: TRBV9
clone_size: NA

cdr3_aa: CASSTTGIGEKLFF
cdr3_nt: TGTGCCAGTAGTACGACAGGGATTGGTGAAAAACTGTTTTTT
j_call: TRBJ1-4
d_call: TRBD1
v_call: TRBV19
clone_size: many

cdr3_aa: CSVLGLAGPYEQYF
cdr3_nt: TGCAGCGTCCTAGGACTAGCGGGCCCTTACGAGCAGTACTTC
j_call: TRBJ2-7
d_call: TRBD2
v_call: TRBV29-1
clone_size: many

cdr3_aa: CASSLAAGEQFF
cdr3_nt: TGTGCCAGCAGCTTGGCGGCAGGGGAGCAGTTCTTC
j_call: TRBJ2-1
d_call: NA
v_call: TRBV5-4
clone_size: NA

cdr3_aa: CASTYSGTGPYEQYF
cdr3_nt: TGCGCCAGCACCTATTCCGGGACAGGGCCCTACGAGCAGTACTTC
j_call: TRBJ2-7
d_call: TRBD1
v_call: TRBV5-1
clone_size: many

cdr3_aa: CASSGGGTGWETQYF
cdr3_nt: TGTGCCAGCAGCGGGGGGGGAACGGGATGGGAGACCCAGTACTTC
j_call: TRBJ2-5
d_call: TRBD2
v_call: TRBV9
clone_size: many

cdr3_aa: CASSPVRLSYGYTF
cdr3_nt: TGTGCCAGCAGCCCCGTAAGACTTTCGTATGGCTACACCTTC
j_call: TRBJ1-2
d_call: NA
v_call: TRBV7-9
clone_size: many

cdr3_aa: CSARLAGVAEQFF
cdr3_nt: TGCAGTGCCAGACTAGCGGGAGTGGCTGAGCAGTTCTTC
j_call: TRBJ2-1
d_call: TRBD2
v_call: TRBV20-1
clone_size: many

cdr3_aa: CASQGGRSTLGELFF
cdr3_nt: TGTGCCAGCCAAGGGGGCCGGTCGACGTTGGGGGAGCTGTTTTTT
j_call: TRBJ2-2
d_call: TRBD1
v_call: TRBV6-5
clone_size: many

cdr3_aa: CASSLDPAGGGEQYF
cdr3_nt: TGCGCCAGCAGCTTGGATCCAGCGGGAGGGGGGGAGCAGTACTTC
j_call: TRBJ2-7
d_call: TRBD2
v_call: TRBV5-1
clone_size: many

cdr3_aa: CASSAGTQEGETQYF
cdr3_nt: TGTGCCAGCAGCGCCGGGACCCAGGAGGGTGAGACCCAGTACTTC
j_call: TRBJ2-5
d_call: NA
v_call: TRBV9
clone_size: NA

cdr3_aa: CASSQSPPGQGAILGYTF
cdr3_nt: TGTGCCAGCAGTCAAAGCCCTCCGGGACAGGGGGCAATTCTTGGCTACACCTTC
j_call: TRBJ1-2
d_call: TRBD1
v_call: TRBV25-1
clone_size: many

cdr3_aa: CASSKTQLSDRVNQPQHF
cdr3_nt: TGTGCCAGCAGCAAGACACAACTTTCAGACAGGGTCAATCAGCCCCAGCATTTT
j_call: TRBJ1-5
d_call: TRBD1
v_call: TRBV6-6
clone_size: many

cdr3_aa: CASSSHQAAPSEQFF
cdr3_nt: TGTGCCAGCAGTTCCCATCAGGCTGCCCCTAGTGAGCAGTTCTTC
j_call: TRBJ2-1
d_call: NA
v_call: TRBV27
clone_size: few

cdr3_aa: CASSQPGLAGSGELFF
cdr3_nt: TGTGCCAGCAGCCAACCGGGACTAGCGGGATCCGGGGAGCTGTTTTTT
j_call: TRBJ2-2
d_call: TRBD2
v_call: TRBV7-9
clone_size: many

cdr3_aa: CASSPGDQPQHF
cdr3_nt: TGTGCCAGCAGCCCCGGGGATCAGCCCCAGCATTTT
j_call: TRBJ1-5
d_call: NA
v_call: TRBV3-1
clone_size: many

cdr3_aa: CASSPLQETQYF
cdr3_nt: TGTGCCAGCTCACCTCTACAAGAGACCCAGTACTTC
j_call: TRBJ2-5
d_call: NA
v_call: TRBV18
clone_size: NA

cdr3_aa: CASSDWDRGDNEQFF
cdr3_nt: TGTGCCAGCAGTGACTGGGACAGGGGAGACAATGAGCAGTTCTTC
j_call: TRBJ2-1
d_call: TRBD1
v_call: TRBV25-1
clone_size: NA

cdr3_aa: CSARGQGGETQYF
cdr3_nt: TGCAGTGCTAGAGGTCAGGGTGGGGAGACCCAGTACTTC
j_call: TRBJ2-5
d_call: NA
v_call: TRBV20-1
clone_size: many

cdr3_aa: CASSHGGPTDTQYF
cdr3_nt: TGCGCCAGCAGCCACGGGGGCCCCACAGATACGCAGTATTTT
j_call: TRBJ2-3
d_call: NA
v_call: TRBV5-1
clone_size: many

cdr3_aa: CASSGPPSGGAYNEQFF
cdr3_nt: TGTGCCAGCAGCGGACCTCCTTCAGGGGGCGCCTACAATGAGCAGTTCTTC
j_call: TRBJ2-1
d_call: TRBD1
v_call: TRBV5-5
clone_size: many

cdr3_aa: CASSLSGTSNEQFF
cdr3_nt: TGTGCCAGCAGCCTTAGCGGGACCTCAAATGAGCAGTTCTTC
j_call: TRBJ2-1
d_call: TRBD2
v_call: TRBV7-8
clone_size: many

cdr3_aa: CASSVPDRESGNTIYF
cdr3_nt: TGTGCCAGTAGTGTGCCGGACAGGGAATCTGGAAACACCATATATTTT
j_call: TRBJ1-3
d_call: TRBD1
v_call: TRBV19
clone_size: many

cdr3_aa: CASSRNREETQYF
cdr3_nt: TGCGCCAGCAGCCGCAACAGGGAAGAGACCCAGTACTTC
j_call: TRBJ2-5
d_call: NA
v_call: TRBV5-1
clone_size: many

cdr3_aa: CASNFQGANEQFF
cdr3_nt: TGTGCCAGCAATTTTCAGGGGGCCAATGAGCAGTTCTTC
j_call: TRBJ2-1
d_call: TRBD1
v_call: TRBV12-3/TRBV12-4
clone_size: few

cdr3_aa: CASSQDYSYNEQFF
cdr3_nt: TGTGCCAGCAGCCAGGATTACTCCTACAATGAGCAGTTCTTC
j_call: TRBJ2-1
d_call: NA
v_call: TRBV28
clone_size: NA

cdr3_aa: CATSDFQNYGYTF
cdr3_nt: TGTGCCACCAGTGATTTCCAGAACTATGGCTACACCTTC
j_call: TRBJ1-2
d_call: NA
v_call: TRBV24-1
clone_size: many

cdr3_aa: CASSFQTTDTQYF
cdr3_nt: TGTGCCAGCAGCTTTCAAACCACAGATACGCAGTATTTT
j_call: TRBJ2-3
d_call: NA
v_call: TRBV7-3
clone_size: many

cdr3_aa: CASSPPSNQPQHF
cdr3_nt: TGTGCCAGCAGCCCCCCTAGCAATCAGCCCCAGCATTTT
j_call: TRBJ1-5
d_call: NA
v_call: TRBV7-3
clone_size: NA